This T cell receptor (beta chain) was obtained from a study of post-analysis software for immune sequencing data. Overall study results and limits: In patients, roughly 5 TRBV segments were more frequent than in controls, with TRBV5-6, TRBV5-1 and TRBV20-1 among them.

Unique molecular identifiers featured in each of the TCR beta cDNA libraries. Each CDR3 protein gets one entry after TCRdb re-called the PCR reads with MiXCR. The sample comprises some 500,000 distinct CDR3 sequences, under 55% of which are singletons, and roughly an eighth rests with the top ten. CDR3 length: 14 amino acids. V was pared by 2 bases and J by 5 bases, with 12 bases between. The germline V gene encodes CDR1 SGHVS and CDR2 FQNEAQ. Regarding this clonotype: Its target is not known.

The sequencing sample was made of blood. The chain employs TRBV7-8 and TRBJ1-2, with D tentatively TRBD1 (5 bases). The source of this sequence is a girl between 10 and 17 years old with multiple sclerosis. CDR3 nucleotide sequence: TGTGCCAGCAGCTTATTGGGGGTCCAGTATGGCTACACCTTC. It specifies CASSLLGVQYGYTF.